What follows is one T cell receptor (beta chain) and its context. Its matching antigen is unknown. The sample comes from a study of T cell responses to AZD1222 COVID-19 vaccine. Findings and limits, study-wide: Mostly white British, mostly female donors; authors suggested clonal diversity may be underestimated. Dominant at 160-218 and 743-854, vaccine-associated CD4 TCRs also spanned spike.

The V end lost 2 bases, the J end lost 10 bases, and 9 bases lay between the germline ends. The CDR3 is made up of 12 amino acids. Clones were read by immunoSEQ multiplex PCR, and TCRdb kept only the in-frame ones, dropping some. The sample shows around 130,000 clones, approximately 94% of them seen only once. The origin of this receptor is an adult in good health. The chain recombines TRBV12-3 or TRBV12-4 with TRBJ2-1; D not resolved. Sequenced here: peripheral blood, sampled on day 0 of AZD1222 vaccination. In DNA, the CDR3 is TGTGCCAGCAGTTTACTTGCGCCAGAGCAGTTCTTC. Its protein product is CASSLLAPEQFF.